Listed below are T cell receptor beta chains from one sample, sequenced in a study of blood T cell repertoires in COVID-19. TCRdb's table, derived via immunoSEQ multiplex PCR, lists solely in-frame clones and lacks some. The table includes 100,000 to 120,000 clones, about 88% detected once. The sample was peripheral blood. Receptors were obtained from a woman aged 50 to 60 with acute or convalescent COVID-19. The CDR3 runs from the conserved cysteine through the conserved F or W. A clone size is listed for some rows: how often the clone was seen (once, few, many), or a class if it is expanded.

cdr3_length: 14
clone_size: -
v_call: TRBV25-1
j_call: TRBJ2-5
cdr3_aa: CATTSGRPQETQYF

cdr3_length: 16
clone_size: once
v_call: TRBV7-9
j_call: TRBJ2-3
cdr3_aa: CASSSRLAGGPDTQYF

cdr3_length: 12
clone_size: -
v_call: TRBV5-4
j_call: TRBJ1-2
cdr3_aa: CASSFRDYGYTF

cdr3_length: 16
clone_size: -
v_call: TRBV9
j_call: TRBJ1-4
cdr3_aa: CASSVRQGMPNEKLFF

cdr3_length: 10
clone_size: -
v_call: TRBV29-1
j_call: TRBJ1-2
cdr3_aa: CSVEDLGYTF

cdr3_length: 16
clone_size: -
v_call: TRBV11-2
j_call: TRBJ1-1
cdr3_aa: CASSPGQGFMNTEAFF

cdr3_length: 15
clone_size: -
v_call: TRBV29-1
j_call: TRBJ2-3
cdr3_aa: CSVVVQGTSTDTQYF

cdr3_length: 15
clone_size: -
v_call: TRBV18
j_call: TRBJ2-2
cdr3_aa: CASSPRGMNTGELFF

cdr3_length: 15
clone_size: -
v_call: TRBV7-2
j_call: TRBJ2-1
cdr3_aa: CASSLGGQTWGEQFF

cdr3_length: 13
clone_size: few
v_call: TRBV24-1
j_call: TRBJ2-7
cdr3_aa: CAKGRGLLYEQYF

cdr3_length: 20
clone_size: -
v_call: TRBV24-1
j_call: TRBJ2-2
cdr3_aa: CATSRRQGLSGRLNTGELFF

cdr3_length: 14
clone_size: -
v_call: TRBV20-1
j_call: TRBJ2-1
cdr3_aa: CSASFRGVYNEQFF

cdr3_length: 13
clone_size: -
v_call: TRBV18
j_call: TRBJ2-7
cdr3_aa: CASSLDREIQQYF

cdr3_length: 15
clone_size: -
v_call: TRBV4-2
j_call: TRBJ1-6
cdr3_aa: CASSQVETGGSPLHF

cdr3_length: 14
clone_size: few
v_call: TRBV6-1
j_call: TRBJ1-5
cdr3_aa: CASSDRAINQPQHF

cdr3_length: 13
clone_size: -
v_call: TRBV4-2
j_call: TRBJ2-7
cdr3_aa: CASSQETTYEQYF

cdr3_length: 15
clone_size: -
v_call: TRBV7-9
j_call: TRBJ2-2
cdr3_aa: CASSLVSGDTGELFF

cdr3_length: 11
clone_size: -
v_call: TRBV28
j_call: TRBJ1-1
cdr3_aa: CASWDNLEAFF

cdr3_length: 12
clone_size: -
v_call: TRBV6-5
j_call: TRBJ2-4
cdr3_aa: CASSRQGNIQYF

cdr3_length: 15
clone_size: -
v_call: TRBV11-2
j_call: TRBJ2-2
cdr3_aa: CASSEALAGTGELFF

cdr3_length: 16
clone_size: once
v_call: TRBV2
j_call: TRBJ1-4
cdr3_aa: CASSAQGGGIGEKLFF

cdr3_length: 16
clone_size: -
v_call: TRBV2
j_call: TRBJ1-6
cdr3_aa: CASSERASSYNSPLHF

cdr3_length: 16
clone_size: -
v_call: TRBV7-9
j_call: TRBJ2-1
cdr3_aa: CASSLAVGAGGIEQFF

cdr3_length: 11
clone_size: -
v_call: TRBV4-2
j_call: TRBJ1-2
cdr3_aa: CASRGGYGYTF

cdr3_length: 12
clone_size: -
v_call: TRBV7-8
j_call: TRBJ2-5
cdr3_aa: CASSGVRETQYF

cdr3_length: 15
clone_size: -
v_call: TRBV2
j_call: TRBJ2-1
cdr3_aa: CASSDTSGGYNEQFF

cdr3_length: 15
clone_size: -
v_call: TRBV18
j_call: TRBJ2-2
cdr3_aa: CASSPLDRDTGELFF

cdr3_length: 15
clone_size: -
v_call: TRBV7-2
j_call: TRBJ1-5
cdr3_aa: CASSSRQGEGQPQHF

cdr3_length: 13
clone_size: -
v_call: TRBV11-2
j_call: TRBJ2-7
cdr3_aa: CASSQDRGNEQYF

cdr3_length: 13
clone_size: -
v_call: TRBV5-1
j_call: TRBJ2-7
cdr3_aa: CASSGTGRYEQYF

cdr3_length: 14
clone_size: -
v_call: TRBV6-5
j_call: TRBJ1-1
cdr3_aa: CASRSREGNTEAFF

cdr3_length: 13
clone_size: -
v_call: TRBV2
j_call: TRBJ2-1
cdr3_aa: CAIWRAGGNEQFF

cdr3_length: 15
clone_size: few
v_call: TRBV2
j_call: TRBJ2-3
cdr3_aa: CASRGSSGRTDTQYF